Below are 13 T cell receptor beta chains sequenced from a single sample in a study of T cell repertoires in cytomegalovirus infection. These receptors' targets are unknown. MiXCR, run by TCRdb on the reads, gives a single entry per CDR3 protein. The top ten hold roughly 70% of the sample, which has 80,000 to 95,000 distinct CDR3 sequences, approximately 30% seen once. The sequencing used CD8+ T cells from cultured PBMCs, collected from culture after CMV antigen stimulation. The receptors were gathered from a human donor in good health (CMV status not recorded). Some clones in this sample may be carry-over from other donors' samples.

This clonotype was seen just once. CDR3 sequence: CASSLSGSSYNEQFF. The CDR3 nucleotides are TGTGCCAGCAGTTTATCTGGGAGCTCCTACAATGAGCAGTTCTTC. The chain links TRBV27 to TRBJ2-1; D possibly corresponds to TRBD2 (5 bases). Germline V gene data show CDR1 as MNHEY and CDR2 as SMNVEV (reference sequence). The V end lost 0 bases, the J end lost 0 bases, and 6 bases lay between the germline ends. The CDR3 totals 15 residues.

This clonotype was observed many times. The genes are TRBV12-3 or TRBV12-4 and TRBJ2-4, with D perhaps matching TRBD1 (6 bases). This CDR3 comprises 13 residues. With 6 bases removed from V and 7 bases from J, the gap between germline ends came to 13 bases. CDR3 protein: CASSFGQRNIQYF. The CDR3, as DNA: TGTGCCAGCAGCTTCGGACAGCGGAACATTCAGTACTTC.

This clonotype was seen more than once but under ten times. V is TRBV2 and J is TRBJ2-1; 7 positions match TRBD2. With 3 bases clipped from V and 4 bases from J, the junction kept 6 bases outside the gene matches. The CDR3 has 15 residues. Germline V gene sequence: CDR1 SNHLY, CDR2 FYNNEI. The CDR3 region is CASSEDGGSYNEQFF. The CDR3 DNA is TGTGCCAGCAGTGAGGACGGGGGGAGTTACAATGAGCAGTTCTTC.

This clonotype was counted only a few times. The chain joins TRBV19 to TRBJ1-1; a weak D match, TRBD1 (5 bases). The CDR3 covers 13 residues. Germline CDR1 is LNHDA and CDR2 is SQIVND (reference sequence). Trimming removed 4 bases from V and 4 bases from J, with 10 bases in between. The CDR3 DNA reads as TGTGCCAGTAGTAGTGGGGGGAGCACTGAAGCTTTCTTT. This sequence encodes CASSSGGSTEAFF. Using reference TRBV19 and TRBJ1-1 for the parts outside the CDR3, the full variable domain is DGGITQSPKYLFRKEGQNVTLSCEQNLNHDAMYWYRQDPGQGLRLIYYSQIVNDFQKGDIAEGYSVSREKKESFPLTVTSAQKNPTAFYLCASSSGGSTEAFFGQGTRLTVV.

The chain has TRBV12-5 and TRBJ2-3, with 9 bases that match TRBD1. Per the germline V gene, CDR1 is LGHNT and CDR2 is FRNRAP. The CDR3 is 14 residues long. The J segment lost 5 bases and the V segment lost 6 bases, leaving 6 bases of the junction unmatched. The CDR3 DNA reads TGTGCTAGTGGCCGGGACAGGGTCATAGATACGCAGTATTTT. It is translated as CASGRDRVIDTQYF.

At least ten counts were recorded for this clonotype. The chain employs TRBV10-3 and TRBJ2-5, with 9 bases fitting TRBD2. Trimming cost V 8 bases and J 1 base; bases outside gene matches: 8. This CDR3 is built from 15 residues. The germline gives CDR1 ENHRY, CDR2 SYGVKD. CDR3 in amino acids: CAISRGGGGQETQYF. CDR3 DNA: TGTGCCATCTCGCGGGGGGGAGGCGGCCAAGAGACCCAGTACTTC.

The genes are TRBV7-8 and TRBJ2-7, with a weak D call TRBD2 (5 bases). The CDR3 is made up of 15 amino acids. Germline values: CDR1 SGHVS, CDR2 FQNEAQ. Trimming took 6 bases from V and 2 from J, leaving 17 bases between them. CDR3 in amino acids: CASRNEWAGAYEQYF. Here the CDR3 DNA reads TGTGCCAGCAGGAACGAATGGGCCGGGGCCTACGAGCAGTACTTC.

This clonotype was seen at least ten times. V is TRBV6-2 or TRBV6-3 and J is TRBJ1-5; D is unresolved. Germline V gene data show CDR1 as MNHEY and CDR2 as SVGEGT. CDR3 length: 15 residues. Trimming removed 2 bases at V and 2 bases at J, with 10 bases between. The CDR3 sequence is CASSYGHGGNQPQHF. Here the CDR3 DNA reads TGTGCCAGCAGTTACGGGCACGGCGGCAATCAGCCCCAGCATTTT.

This clonotype came up many times. The genes are TRBV6-1 and TRBJ2-3; 8 bases fit TRBD1. J was trimmed by 4 bases and V by 7 bases; bases with no gene match: 7. The germline gives CDR1 MNHNS, CDR2 SASEGT. The CDR3 runs to 14 residues. CDR3 region: CASKTGEAADTQYF. The CDR3 DNA sequence: TGTGCCAGCAAGACAGGGGAGGCGGCAGATACGCAGTATTTT.

This clonotype was seen only a few times. The chain carries TRBV6-5 and TRBJ2-7; 10 positions agree with TRBD2. The CDR3 is made up of 15 amino acids. Germline trimming cut 2 bases from V and 2 bases from J; bases unmatched to any gene: 3. Germline CDR1 is MNHEY and CDR2 is SVGAGI. DNA of the CDR3: TGTGCCAGCAGTTACCAGCGGGGGGGGCCCTACGAGCAGTACTTC. It encodes CASSYQRGGPYEQYF.

This rearrangement joins TRBV14 to TRBJ2-2; D remains ambiguous. V was shortened by 5 bases and J by 0 bases, with 13 bases between the two germline ends. Germline V gene data show CDR1 as SGHDN and CDR2 as FVKESK. This CDR3 contains 16 residues. CDR3 coding DNA: TGTGCCAGCAGCACTACAGATTTCGCGAACACCGGGGAGCTGTTTTTT. Translating gives CASSTTDFANTGELFF.

The chain joins TRBV5-1 to TRBJ1-1; D is unclear. V was clipped by 3 bases and J by 2 bases, with 8 bases between them. Germline values: CDR1 SGHRS, CDR2 YFSETQ. The CDR3 is 13 residues long. CDR3 nucleotide sequence: TGCGCCAGCAGCTGGACCGATAACACTGAAGCTTTCTTT. Its protein product is CASSWTDNTEAFF. Looking up the rest from reference TRBV5-1 and TRBJ1-1 gives the full variable domain: KAGVTQTPRYLIKTRGQQVTLSCSPISGHRSVSWYQQTPGQGLQFLFEYFSETQRNKGNFPGRFSGRQFSNSRSEMNVSTLELGDSALYLCASSWTDNTEAFFGQGTRLTVV.

The rearrangement joins TRBV12-3 or TRBV12-4 to TRBJ2-6; D is ambiguous. Trimming pared 4 bases from V and 9 bases from J, leaving 10 bases between. The CDR3 runs 13 residues. CDR3 DNA sequence: TGTGCCAGCAGTTCCCCCCCCGACAACGTCCTGACTTTC. Its translation: CASSSPPDNVLTF.